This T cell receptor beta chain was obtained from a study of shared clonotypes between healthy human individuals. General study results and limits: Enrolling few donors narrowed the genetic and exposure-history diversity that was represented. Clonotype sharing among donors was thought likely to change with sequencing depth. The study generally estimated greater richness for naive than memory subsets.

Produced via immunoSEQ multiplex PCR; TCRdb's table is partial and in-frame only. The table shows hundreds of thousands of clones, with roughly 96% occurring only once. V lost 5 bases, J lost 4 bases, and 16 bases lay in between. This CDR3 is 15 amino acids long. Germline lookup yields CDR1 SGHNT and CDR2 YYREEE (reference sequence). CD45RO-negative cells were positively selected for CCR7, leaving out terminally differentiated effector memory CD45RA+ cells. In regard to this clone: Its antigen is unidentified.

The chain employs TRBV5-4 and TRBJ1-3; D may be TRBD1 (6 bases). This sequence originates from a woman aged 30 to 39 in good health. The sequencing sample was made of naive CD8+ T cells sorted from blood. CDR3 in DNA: TGTGCCAGCAGATTTGCGGGGGGCGCCGGAAACACCATATATTTT. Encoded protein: CASRFAGGAGNTIYF.